The next 26 T cell receptor beta chains were all read from a single sample in a study of cytomegalovirus exposure and HLA in healthy donors. The PCR employed 60 Vbeta primers together with 13 Jbeta primers. TCRdb's table, derived via immunoSEQ multiplex PCR, lists solely in-frame clones and lacks some. The sample contains approximately 120,000 clones, roughly 70% of which appear only once. The sample was PBMCs. The receptors derive from a woman in her seventies in good health and CMV-seropositive.

The chain is built from TRBV10-1 and TRBJ1-2; D uncertain. V was cut by 3 bases and J by 5 bases, with 4 bases left in between. The germline V gene encodes CDR1 WNHNN and CDR2 SYGVQD (reference sequence). This CDR3 spans 11 amino acids. The CDR3 nucleotides are TGCGCCAGCAGTGACGAGTATGGCTACACCTTC. It translates to CASSDEYGYTF.

The J gene is TRBJ1-5, the V gene TRBV23-1; D is unclear. TRBV23-1 is flagged as an ORF with uncertain function. This CDR3 contains 15 residues. Deletions cut 3 bases from V and 1 base from J, with 10 bases between. CDR3 sequence reads: CASSHREGSNQPQHF. CDR3 coding DNA: TGCGCCAGCAGTCATCGGGAAGGAAGCAATCAGCCCCAGCATTTT.

This clone was counted between two and nine times. The chain links TRBV4-1 to TRBJ2-1, with 10 bases aligning to TRBD2. Germline CDR1 MGHRA, CDR2 YSYEKL. Trimming removed 1 base from V and 4 bases from J; junction bases left unmatched: 13. The CDR3 totals 19 residues. Here the CDR3 DNA reads TGCGCCAGCAGCCAAGCTCCGGGAACTAGCGGGGTCTTATACAATGAGCAGTTCTTC. Translation: CASSQAPGTSGVLYNEQFF.

This sequence joins TRBV7-8 and TRBJ1-5; D is possibly TRBD1 (5 bases). Between the trimmed V and J ends, which lost 5 bases and 2 bases, there was a span of 13 bases. The CDR3 consists of 15 residues. Germline V lookup: CDR1 SGHVS, CDR2 FQNEAQ. The CDR3 spells CASSPDGGGNQPQHF. The CDR3 DNA sequence: TGTGCCAGCAGCCCAGACGGGGGTGGCAATCAGCCCCAGCATTTT.

The rearrangement joins TRBV6-5 to TRBJ1-1; 8 nucleotides match TRBD1. The CDR3 covers 15 residues. V shed 4 bases, J shed 1 base, and the junction held 5 bases outside the gene matches. Germline V lookup: CDR1 MNHEY, CDR2 SVGAGI. The CDR3 DNA follows: TGTGCCAGCAGTTCGGCCGGGACAGGGAACACTGAAGCTTTCTTT. This encodes CASSSAGTGNTEAFF.

The chain links TRBV2 to TRBJ1-1; TRBD1 matches at 9 bases. This CDR3 region has 14 residues. V gave up 6 bases and J gave up 6 bases; unmatched junction bases: 8. Germline V lookup: CDR1 SNHLY, CDR2 FYNNEI. For the CDR3, the DNA is TGTGCCAGCAGGGTCCGACAGGGGGAGGCTGAAGCTTTCTTT. Translating gives CASRVRQGEAEAFF. The whole variable domain, filled in from reference TRBV2 and TRBJ1-1, reads EPEVTQTPSHQVTQMGQEVILRCVPISNHLYFYWYRQILGQKVEFLVSFYNNEISEKSEIFDDQFSVERPDGSNFTLKIRSTKLEDSAMYFCASRVRQGEAEAFFGQGTRLTVV.

The chain joins TRBV4-1 to TRBJ2-7, with 12 positions matching TRBD2. CDR3 length equals 18 residues. Germline assignment: CDR1 MGHRA and CDR2 YSYEKL. Unmatched junction bases numbered 7, after V lost 0 bases and J lost 1 base. CDR3: CASSQEGGGLAGSYEQYF. CDR3 in DNA: TGCGCCAGCAGCCAAGAAGGCGGAGGACTAGCGGGGTCCTACGAGCAGTACTTC.

The CDR3 here is CASSWAGGSNQPQHF. The DNA for the CDR3 is TGTGCCAGCAGTTGGGCAGGGGGTAGCAATCAGCCCCAGCATTTT. This chain uses TRBV28 with TRBJ1-5; 7 bases align to TRBD1. Germline V lookup: CDR1 MDHEN, CDR2 SYDVKM. J lost 0 bases, V lost 4 bases, and 3 bases had no gene match. This CDR3 contains 15 residues.

J is TRBJ2-3 and V is TRBV5-1; tentatively, D is TRBD2 (6 bases). V was clipped by 0 bases and J by 0 bases, with 14 bases between them. Germline assignment: CDR1 SGHRS and CDR2 YFSETQ. This CDR3 comprises 17 residues. Here the CDR3 reads CASSLGGAVPSTDTQYF. DNA for the CDR3: TGCGCCAGCAGCTTGGGCGGGGCCGTTCCTAGCACAGATACGCAGTATTTT.

The rearrangement links TRBV5-1 to TRBJ2-3, with D possibly being TRBD2 (5 bases). Trimming removed 4 bases from V and 3 bases from J, with 15 bases in between. Germline V gene data show CDR1 as SGHRS and CDR2 as YFSETQ. CDR3 length equals 15 residues. The CDR3 DNA reads as TGCGCCAGCAGCGATGTTGGAGGTTATACAGATACGCAGTATTTT. Protein product: CASSDVGGYTDTQYF.

In DNA, the CDR3 is TGTGCCAGCAGCTCCTTTTCCTACGAGCAGTACTTC. This translates into CASSSFSYEQYF. The V gene is TRBV5-4, the J gene TRBJ2-5; D remains ambiguous. The J call may be wrong; the DNA end is better matched by TRBJ2-7. This CDR3 is built from 12 residues. Germline V gene sequence: CDR1 SGHNT, CDR2 YYREEE (reference sequence).

This clone was seen more than once but under ten times. J is TRBJ1-6 and V is TRBV2; TRBD1 matches at 10 bases. Germline V gives CDR1 SNHLY, CDR2 FYNNEI. J lost 7 bases, V lost 1 base, and 1 base had no gene match. The CDR3 runs to 15 residues. CDR3 protein: CASSEGTGGNSPLHF. The DNA for the CDR3 is TGTGCCAGCAGTGAAGGGACAGGGGGGAATTCACCCCTCCACTTT.

Concerning this clone itself: This sample also contains other DNA sequences that code for the same CDR3. J is TRBJ1-2 and V is TRBV29-1, with 7 bases fitting TRBD1. CDR1 is SQVTM and CDR2 is ANQGSEA in the germline V gene. V trimming: 6 bases; J trimming: 4 bases; junction bases outside the gene matches: 2. The CDR3 consists of 11 residues. CDR3 amino acids: CSVGTVYGYTF. The CDR3 coding sequence is TGCAGCGTGGGGACAGTCTATGGCTACACCTTC. Complete variable domain (other parts from reference TRBV29-1 and TRBJ1-2): SAVISQKPSRDICQRGTSLTIQCQVDSQVTMMFWYRQQPGQSLTLIATANQGSEATYESGFVIDKFPISRPNLTFSTLTVSNMSPEDSSIYLCSVGTVYGYTFGSGTRLTVV.

The chain employs TRBV4-2 and TRBJ2-5, with D perhaps TRBD1 (5 bases). Germline V gene lookup returns CDR1 LGHNA and CDR2 YNFKEQ. The CDR3 length is 13 residues. Trimming took off 2 bases at V and 2 bases at J, with 6 bases between the two ends. The CDR3: CASSQTGQETQYF. CDR3 in DNA: TGTGCCAGCAGCCAAACAGGACAAGAGACCCAGTACTTC.

The gene calls are TRBV5-5 and TRBJ1-1; TRBD1 matches 7 bases. This CDR3 region has 15 residues. Unmatched junction bases numbered 2, after V lost 0 bases and J lost 0 bases. Germline V gene sequence: CDR1 SGHKS, CDR2 YYEKEE (reference sequence). The CDR3 here is CASSLAGQLNTEAFF. Written as DNA, the CDR3 is TGTGCCAGCAGCTTGGCGGGACAGCTGAACACTGAAGCTTTCTTT.

The chain joins TRBV7-2 to TRBJ1-1, with 7 nucleotides matching TRBD1. The V gene end was trimmed by 6 bases and the J gene end by 0 bases; junction bases not matched to a gene: 4. The CDR3 extends over 14 amino acids. Looked up from germline, CDR1 is SGHTA and CDR2 is FQGNSA. CDR3 DNA: TGTGCCAGCAGGATGGGACAGTTGAACACTGAAGCTTTCTTT. This encodes CASRMGQLNTEAFF.

This clone occurred a few times. This sequence joins TRBV19 and TRBJ1-5, with 8 nucleotides matching TRBD1. J lost 6 bases, V lost 6 bases, and 19 bases had no gene match. Per germline, CDR1 LNHDA and CDR2 SQIVND (reference sequence). The CDR3 has 18 residues. The CDR3 DNA sequence: TGTGCCAGTAGCCGCTCAATGGCAGGGGGCGTTCAAGGTCAGCCCCAGCATTTT. This sequence encodes CASSRSMAGGVQGQPQHF.

The chain uses TRBV6-5 and TRBJ1-1; 8 nucleotides align to TRBD1. The J segment lost 4 bases and the V segment lost 0 bases, leaving 7 bases of the junction unmatched. Looked up from germline, CDR1 is MNHEY and CDR2 is SVGAGI. This CDR3 has 16 residues. CDR3 residues: CASSYSAGGDGTEAFF. CDR3 in DNA: TGTGCCAGCAGTTACTCGGCAGGGGGCGACGGCACTGAAGCTTTCTTT.

This chain joins TRBV7-8 and TRBJ2-7; 9 positions match TRBD1. From germline, CDR1 is SGHVS and CDR2 FQNEAQ. CDR3 size: 14 residues. J was trimmed by 2 bases and V by 4 bases; bases with no gene match: 3. CDR3 coding DNA: TGTGCCAGCAGCTCACGGACAGGGGCCTACGAGCAGTACTTC. It translates to CASSSRTGAYEQYF.

The J gene is TRBJ1-1, the V gene TRBV15; 7 bases are a match to TRBD1. Germline trimming cut 7 bases from V and 4 bases from J; bases unmatched to any gene: 0. The CDR3 has 11 residues. Germline CDR1 reads LNHNV; CDR2 reads YYDKDF (reference sequence). The CDR3 DNA follows: TGTGCCACCACAGGGGGCACTGAAGCTTTCTTT. Its protein product is CATTGGTEAFF.

This clone showed up just a few times. The chain joins TRBV15 to TRBJ2-1; tentative D call: TRBD2 (5 bases). The CDR3 has 14 residues. The V end lost 0 bases, the J end lost 10 bases, and 13 bases lay between the germline ends. The germline V gene has CDR1 LNHNV and CDR2 YYDKDF (reference sequence). The CDR3 here is CATSRDLEGGEQFF. In DNA form, the CDR3 reads TGTGCCACCAGCAGAGATTTAGAGGGCGGAGAGCAGTTCTTC.

The genes are TRBV19 and TRBJ2-6, with D hard to call. The germline V gene encodes CDR1 LNHDA and CDR2 SQIVND (reference sequence). V gave up 3 bases and J gave up 0 bases, with 9 bases separating them. CDR3 length: 16 amino acids. The CDR3 DNA follows: TGTGCCAGTAGTATTCCCCAGCGCTCTGGGGCCAACGTCCTGACTTTC. This translates into CASSIPQRSGANVLTF.

The J gene is TRBJ2-5, the V gene TRBV7-2; D unclear. V was shortened by 2 bases and J by 5 bases, with 6 bases between the two germline ends. This CDR3 is built from 12 residues. Germline V gene data show CDR1 as SGHTA and CDR2 as FQGNSA. CDR3 DNA sequence: TGTGCCAGCAGCTTATATTTCGAGACCCAGTACTTC. Translating it yields CASSLYFETQYF.

Within the sample, this clone is medium-sized. DNA for the CDR3: TGTGCCACCCTACCCGACAGTTTCGATGATGAGCAGTTCTTC. It codes for CATLPDSFDDEQFF. The chain uses TRBV6-6 and TRBJ2-1; the D gene is possibly TRBD1 (5 bases). The germline V gene has CDR1 MNHNY and CDR2 SVGAGI (reference sequence). V lost 10 bases to trimming and J lost 8 bases, with 21 bases between them. This CDR3 has 14 amino acids.

The chain uses TRBV5-4 and TRBJ2-7, with 7 bases lining up with TRBD1. The germline CDR1 and CDR2 sequences are SGHNT and YYREEE (reference sequence). The CDR3 spans 13 residues. Trimming cost V 5 bases and J 0 bases; bases outside gene matches: 2. DNA of the CDR3: TGTGCCAGCAGACGGGACAGCTCCTACGAGCAGTACTTC. Amino acids: CASRRDSSYEQYF.

This chain connects TRBV27 to TRBJ1-6, with D possibly matching TRBD1 (6 bases). Trimming took 10 bases from V and 2 from J, leaving 21 bases between them. Germline V gene lookup returns CDR1 MNHEY and CDR2 SMNVEV (reference sequence). This CDR3 has 17 residues. The CDR3 loop is CAINGTGGCAYNSPLHF. CDR3 in DNA: TGTGCCATCAACGGGACGGGGGGCTGCGCCTATAATTCACCCCTCCACTTT.